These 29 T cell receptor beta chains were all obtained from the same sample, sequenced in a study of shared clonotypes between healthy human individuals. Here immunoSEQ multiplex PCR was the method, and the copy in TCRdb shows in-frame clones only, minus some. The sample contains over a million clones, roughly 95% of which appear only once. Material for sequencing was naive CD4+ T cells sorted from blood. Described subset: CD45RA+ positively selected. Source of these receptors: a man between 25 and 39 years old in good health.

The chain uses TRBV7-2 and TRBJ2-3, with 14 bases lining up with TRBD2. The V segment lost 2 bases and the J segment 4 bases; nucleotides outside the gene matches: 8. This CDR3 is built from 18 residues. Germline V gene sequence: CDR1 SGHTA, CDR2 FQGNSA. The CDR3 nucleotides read TGTGCCAGCAGCTTATCGACTAGCGGGAGGGCCAATCCAGATACGCAGTATTTT. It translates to CASSLSTSGRANPDTQYF.

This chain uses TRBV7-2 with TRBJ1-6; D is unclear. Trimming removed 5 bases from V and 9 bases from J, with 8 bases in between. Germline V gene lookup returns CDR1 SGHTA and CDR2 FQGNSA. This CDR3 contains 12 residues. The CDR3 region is CASSRSGSPLHF. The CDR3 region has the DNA TGTGCCAGCAGCCGGAGCGGTTCACCCCTCCACTTT. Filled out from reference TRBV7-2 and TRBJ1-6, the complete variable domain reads GAGVSQSPSNKVTEKGKDVELRCDPISGHTALYWYRQSLGQGLEFLIYFQGNSAPDKSGLPSDRFSAERTGGSVSTLTIQRTQQEDSAVYLCASSRSGSPLHFGNGTRLTVT.

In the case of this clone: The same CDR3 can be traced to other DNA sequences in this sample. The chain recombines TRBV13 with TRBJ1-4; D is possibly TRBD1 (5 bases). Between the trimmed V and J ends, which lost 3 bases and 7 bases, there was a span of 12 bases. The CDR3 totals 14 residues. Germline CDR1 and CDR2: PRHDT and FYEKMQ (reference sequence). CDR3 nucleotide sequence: TGTGCCAGCAGCTTGAGGCAGGGAGGTGAAAAACTGTTTTTT. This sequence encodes CASSLRQGGEKLFF.

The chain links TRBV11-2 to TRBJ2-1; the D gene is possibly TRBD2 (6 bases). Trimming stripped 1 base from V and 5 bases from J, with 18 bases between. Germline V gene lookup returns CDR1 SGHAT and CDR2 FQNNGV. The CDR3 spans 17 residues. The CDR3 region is CASSLGRWGGGNNEQFF. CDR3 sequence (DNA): TGTGCCAGCAGCTTAGGTAGGTGGGGAGGTGGAAACAATGAGCAGTTCTTC.

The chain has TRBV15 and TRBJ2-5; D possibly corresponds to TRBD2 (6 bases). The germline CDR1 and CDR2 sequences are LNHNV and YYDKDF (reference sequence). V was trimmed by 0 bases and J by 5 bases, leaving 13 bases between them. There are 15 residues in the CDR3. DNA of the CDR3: TGTGCCACCAGCAGAGATACGGGACTTAGCGAGACCCAGTACTTC. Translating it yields CATSRDTGLSETQYF. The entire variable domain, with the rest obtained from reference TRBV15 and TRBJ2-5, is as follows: DAMVIQNPRYQVTQFGKPVTLSCSQTLNHNVMYWYQQKSSQAPKLLFHYYDKDFNNEADTPDNFQSRRPNTSFCFLDIRSPGLGDTAMYLCATSRDTGLSETQYFGPGTRLLVL.

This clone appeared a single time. The CDR3 here is CASSLASAEETQYF. The CDR3 nucleotides read TGTGCCAGCAGCTTGGCGAGCGCCGAAGAGACCCAGTACTTC. The chain joins TRBV4-2 to TRBJ2-5, with D uncertain. The CDR3 is made up of 14 amino acids. V shed 5 bases and J shed 3 bases, with 13 bases lying between them. CDR1 LGHNA and CDR2 YNFKEQ come from the germline V gene.

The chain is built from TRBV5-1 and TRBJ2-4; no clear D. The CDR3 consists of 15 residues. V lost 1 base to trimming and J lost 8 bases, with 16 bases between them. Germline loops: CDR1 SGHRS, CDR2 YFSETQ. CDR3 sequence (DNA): TGCGCCAGCAGCTTGAGTACAGTCCCGGCGGACATTCAGTACTTC. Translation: CASSLSTVPADIQYF.

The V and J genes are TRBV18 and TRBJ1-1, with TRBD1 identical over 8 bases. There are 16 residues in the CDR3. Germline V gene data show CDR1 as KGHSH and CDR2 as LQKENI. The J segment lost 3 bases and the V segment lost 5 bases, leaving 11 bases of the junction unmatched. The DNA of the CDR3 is TGTGCCAGCTCATCGCTAACCGGGACAGGAGACACTGAAGCTTTCTTT. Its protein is CASSSLTGTGDTEAFF. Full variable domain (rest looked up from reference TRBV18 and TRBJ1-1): NAGVMQNPRHLVRRRGQEARLRCSPMKGHSHVYWYRQLPEEGLKFMVYLQKENIIDESGMPKERFSAEFPKEGPSILRIQQVVRGDSAAYFCASSSLTGTGDTEAFFGQGTRLTVV.

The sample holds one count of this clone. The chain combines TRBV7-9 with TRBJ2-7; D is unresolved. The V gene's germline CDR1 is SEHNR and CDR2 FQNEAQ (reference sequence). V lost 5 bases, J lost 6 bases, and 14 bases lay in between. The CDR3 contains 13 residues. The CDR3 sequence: CASSKNSLGEQYF. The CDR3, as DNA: TGTGCCAGCAGCAAGAATAGCTTGGGCGAGCAGTACTTC.

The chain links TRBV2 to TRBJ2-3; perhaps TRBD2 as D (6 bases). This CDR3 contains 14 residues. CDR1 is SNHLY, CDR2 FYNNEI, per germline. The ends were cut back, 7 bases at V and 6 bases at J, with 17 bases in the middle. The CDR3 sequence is CASMTSWAGDTQYF. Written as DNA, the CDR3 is TGTGCCAGCATGACAAGCTGGGCGGGGGATACGCAGTATTTT.

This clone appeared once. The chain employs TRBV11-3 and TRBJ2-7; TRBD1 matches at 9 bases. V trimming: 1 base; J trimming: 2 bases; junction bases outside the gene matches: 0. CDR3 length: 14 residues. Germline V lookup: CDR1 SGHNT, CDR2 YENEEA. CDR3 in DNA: TGTGCCAGCAGCTTAGGGGACAGGGCCTACGAGCAGTACTTC. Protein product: CASSLGDRAYEQYF.

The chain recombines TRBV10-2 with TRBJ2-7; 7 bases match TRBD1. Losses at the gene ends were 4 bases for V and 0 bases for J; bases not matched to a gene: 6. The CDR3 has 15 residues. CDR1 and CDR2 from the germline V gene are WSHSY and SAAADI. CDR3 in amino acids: CASSADRVFSYEQYF. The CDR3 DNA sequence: TGCGCCAGCAGTGCAGACAGGGTATTCTCCTACGAGCAGTACTTC.

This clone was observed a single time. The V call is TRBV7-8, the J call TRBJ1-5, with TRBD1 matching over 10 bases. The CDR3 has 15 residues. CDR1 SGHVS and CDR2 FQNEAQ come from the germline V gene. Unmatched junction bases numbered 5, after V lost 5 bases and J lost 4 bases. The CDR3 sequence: CASSIRDRGNQPQHF. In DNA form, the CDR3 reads TGTGCCAGCAGCATCCGGGACAGGGGTAATCAGCCCCAGCATTTT.

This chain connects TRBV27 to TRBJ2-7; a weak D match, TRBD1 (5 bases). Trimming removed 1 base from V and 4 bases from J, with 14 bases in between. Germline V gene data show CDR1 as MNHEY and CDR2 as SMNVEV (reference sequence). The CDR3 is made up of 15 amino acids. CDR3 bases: TGTGCCAGCAGTTTATATTCCGACAGTCGGTACGAGCAGTACTTC. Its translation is CASSLYSDSRYEQYF.

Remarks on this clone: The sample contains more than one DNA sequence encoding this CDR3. CDR3 region: CASSVGTLSYEQYF. Written as DNA, the CDR3 is TGTGCCAGCAGCGTAGGGACTCTCTCCTACGAGCAGTACTTC. V usage is TRBV9 and J usage is TRBJ2-7, with TRBD2 as a possible D gene (5 bases). Per the germline V gene, CDR1 is SGDLS and CDR2 is YYNGEE. The CDR3 is made up of 14 amino acids. Trimming cost V 0 bases and J 0 bases, with 7 bases left between them. The full variable domain, with the rest looked up from reference TRBV9 and TRBJ2-7, is DSGVTQTPKHLITATGQRVTLRCSPRSGDLSVYWYQQSLDQGLQFLIQYYNGEERAKGNILERFSAQQFPDLHSELNLSSLELGDSALYFCASSVGTLSYEQYFGPGTRLTVT.

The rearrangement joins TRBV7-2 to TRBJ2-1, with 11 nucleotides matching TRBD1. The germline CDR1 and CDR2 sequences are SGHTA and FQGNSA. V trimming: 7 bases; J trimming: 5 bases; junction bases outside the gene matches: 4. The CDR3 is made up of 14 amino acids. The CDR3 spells CASKGQGANNEQFF. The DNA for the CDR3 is TGTGCCAGCAAAGGACAGGGGGCGAACAATGAGCAGTTCTTC.

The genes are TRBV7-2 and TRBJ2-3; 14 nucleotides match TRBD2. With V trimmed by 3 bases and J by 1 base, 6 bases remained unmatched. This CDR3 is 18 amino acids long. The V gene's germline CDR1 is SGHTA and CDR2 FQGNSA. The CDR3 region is CASSLTSGRAPGTDTQYF. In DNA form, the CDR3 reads TGTGCCAGCAGCTTGACTAGCGGGAGGGCCCCGGGCACAGATACGCAGTATTTT.

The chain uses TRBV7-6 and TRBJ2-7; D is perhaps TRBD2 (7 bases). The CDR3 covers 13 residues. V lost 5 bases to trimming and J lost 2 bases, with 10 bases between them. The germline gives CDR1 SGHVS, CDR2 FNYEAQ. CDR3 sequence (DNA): TGTGCCAGCAGCGGAGGGGGGGCCTACGAGCAGTACTTC. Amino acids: CASSGGGAYEQYF.

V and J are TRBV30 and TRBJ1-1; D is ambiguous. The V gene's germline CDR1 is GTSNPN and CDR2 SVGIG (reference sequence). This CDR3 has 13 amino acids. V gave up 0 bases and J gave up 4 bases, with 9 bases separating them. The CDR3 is CAWSVRRATEAFF. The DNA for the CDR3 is TGTGCCTGGAGTGTGAGGAGGGCCACTGAAGCTTTCTTT.

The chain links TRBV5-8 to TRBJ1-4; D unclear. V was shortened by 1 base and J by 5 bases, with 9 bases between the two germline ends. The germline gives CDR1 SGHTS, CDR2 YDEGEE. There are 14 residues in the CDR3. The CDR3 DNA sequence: TGTGCCAGCAGCTTGCGATTGCTAAATGAAAAACTGTTTTTT. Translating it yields CASSLRLLNEKLFF.

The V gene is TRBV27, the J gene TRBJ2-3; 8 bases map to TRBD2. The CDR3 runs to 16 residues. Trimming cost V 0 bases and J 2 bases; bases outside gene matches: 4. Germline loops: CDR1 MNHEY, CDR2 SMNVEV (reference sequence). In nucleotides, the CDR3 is TGTGCCAGCAGTTTATCTGGGACTAGATACACAGATACGCAGTATTTT. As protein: CASSLSGTRYTDTQYF.

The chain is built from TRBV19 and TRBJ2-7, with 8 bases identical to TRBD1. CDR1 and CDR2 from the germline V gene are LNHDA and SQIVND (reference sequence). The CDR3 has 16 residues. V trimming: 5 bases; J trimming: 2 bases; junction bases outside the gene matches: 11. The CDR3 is CASSLHRTGQPYEQYF. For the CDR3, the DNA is TGTGCCAGTAGTCTCCACCGGACAGGGCAACCCTACGAGCAGTACTTC. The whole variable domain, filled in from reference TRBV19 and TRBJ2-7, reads DGGITQSPKYLFRKEGQNVTLSCEQNLNHDAMYWYRQDPGQGLRLIYYSQIVNDFQKGDIAEGYSVSREKKESFPLTVTSAQKNPTAFYLCASSLHRTGQPYEQYFGPGTRLTVT.

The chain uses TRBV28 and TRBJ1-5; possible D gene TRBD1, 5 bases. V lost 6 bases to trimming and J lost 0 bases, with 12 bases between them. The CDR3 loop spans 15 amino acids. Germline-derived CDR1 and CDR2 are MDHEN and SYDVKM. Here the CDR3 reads CASSFYGGSNQPQHF. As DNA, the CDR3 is TGTGCCAGCAGCTTTTACGGGGGTAGCAATCAGCCCCAGCATTTT.

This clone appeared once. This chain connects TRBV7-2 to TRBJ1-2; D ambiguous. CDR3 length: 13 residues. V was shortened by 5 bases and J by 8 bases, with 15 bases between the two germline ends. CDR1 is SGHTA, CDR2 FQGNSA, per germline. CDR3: CASSPLSSLGYTF. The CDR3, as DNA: TGTGCCAGCAGCCCGTTATCTAGCTTGGGCTACACCTTC.

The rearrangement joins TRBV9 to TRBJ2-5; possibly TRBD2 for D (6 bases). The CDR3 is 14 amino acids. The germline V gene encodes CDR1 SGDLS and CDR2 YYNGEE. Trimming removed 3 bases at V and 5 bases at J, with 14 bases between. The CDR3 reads CASSDRETGETQYF. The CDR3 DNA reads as TGTGCCAGCAGCGACCGGGAGACCGGGGAGACCCAGTACTTC.

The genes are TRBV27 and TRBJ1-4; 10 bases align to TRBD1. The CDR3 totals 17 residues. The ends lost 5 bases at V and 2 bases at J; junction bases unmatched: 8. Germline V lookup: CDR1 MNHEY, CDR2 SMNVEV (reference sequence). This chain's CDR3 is CASSARQGARTNEKLFF. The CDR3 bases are TGTGCCAGCAGTGCGAGACAGGGGGCGAGGACTAATGAAAAACTGTTTTTT.

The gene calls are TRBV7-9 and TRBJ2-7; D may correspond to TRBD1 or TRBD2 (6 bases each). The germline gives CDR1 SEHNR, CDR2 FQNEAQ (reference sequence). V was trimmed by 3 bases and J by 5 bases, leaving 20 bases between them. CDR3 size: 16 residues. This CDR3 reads CASSFLPSGALDEQYF. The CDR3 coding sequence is TGTGCCAGCAGCTTTCTCCCGTCGGGGGCGTTGGACGAGCAGTACTTC.

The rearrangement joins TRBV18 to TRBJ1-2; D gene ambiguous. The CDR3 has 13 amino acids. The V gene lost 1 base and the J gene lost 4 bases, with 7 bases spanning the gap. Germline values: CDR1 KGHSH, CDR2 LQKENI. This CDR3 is CASSPQTLYGYTF. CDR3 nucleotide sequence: TGTGCCAGCTCACCACAAACCCTCTATGGCTACACCTTC.

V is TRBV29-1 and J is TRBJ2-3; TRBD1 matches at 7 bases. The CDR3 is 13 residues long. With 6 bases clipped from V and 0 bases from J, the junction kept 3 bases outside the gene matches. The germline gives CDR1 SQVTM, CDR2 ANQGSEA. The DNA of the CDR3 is TGCAGCGTGGGACAGAGAAGCACAGATACGCAGTATTTT. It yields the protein CSVGQRSTDTQYF.